This entry lists 13 T cell receptor beta chains sequenced from one sample in a study of blood T cell repertoires in COVID-19. This table comes from immunoSEQ multiplex PCR, and its TCRdb copy is limited to in-frame clones, with some not included. Altogether 250,000 to 350,000 clones are present, 65% to 85% being singletons, with the ten largest covering 15% to 17%. The sample was peripheral blood. The receptors were sampled from a person aged 65-85 years with COVID-19, enrolled during active disease.

Only one count was recorded for this clone. The gene calls are TRBV28 and TRBJ2-3; 7 positions match TRBD1. This CDR3 is built from 16 residues. The junction had 12 bases not matched to a gene; V was cut back by 5 bases and J by 4 bases. The germline gives CDR1 MDHEN, CDR2 SYDVKM. The CDR3 bases are TGTGCCAGCAGTCTCCGGGGTAAGGGGGCATCAGATACGCAGTATTTT. This codes for CASSLRGKGASDTQYF. The whole variable domain, filled in from reference TRBV28 and TRBJ2-3, reads DVKVTQSSRYLVKRTGEKVFLECVQDMDHENMFWYRQDPGLGLRLIYFSYDVKMKEKGDIPEGYSVSREKKERFSLILESASTNQTSMYLCASSLRGKGASDTQYFGPGTRLTVL.

The chain uses TRBV19 and TRBJ1-1; no definite D call. This CDR3 has 13 amino acids. Trimming shortened V by 8 bases and J by 5 bases, and 15 bases separated the two germline ends. The germline CDR1 and CDR2 sequences are LNHDA and SQIVND (reference sequence). The CDR3 sequence is CASGRGVGTEAFF. The CDR3 bases are TGTGCCAGTGGCCGCGGGGTGGGGACTGAAGCTTTCTTT.

The chain has TRBV7-2 and TRBJ1-6; D remains ambiguous. Germline CDR1 and CDR2: SGHTA and FQGNSA. Trimming stripped 10 bases from V and 9 bases from J, with 19 bases between. The length of the CDR3 is 14 residues. DNA for the CDR3: TGTGCCACCGCTCAGAGGATGATTGGTTCACCCCTCCACTTT. The encoded protein is CATAQRMIGSPLHF.

V usage is TRBV6-5 and J usage is TRBJ2-7; TRBD1 matches 9 bases. The germline gives CDR1 MNHEY, CDR2 SVGAGI. The CDR3 totals 13 residues. V trimming: 6 bases; J trimming: 8 bases; junction bases outside the gene matches: 8. The CDR3 spells CASSLQGAPKQYF. The CDR3 region has the DNA TGTGCCAGCAGCTTACAGGGGGCCCCGAAGCAGTACTTC.

V is TRBV20-1 and J is TRBJ1-1; D remains unclear. The CDR3 is 15 residues long. Trimming cost V 3 bases and J 3 bases, with 17 bases left between them. Germline values: CDR1 DFQATT, CDR2 SNEGSKA (reference sequence). CDR3 amino acids: CSASQIDRRDTEAFF. As DNA, the CDR3 is TGCAGTGCTAGTCAAATCGACCGCCGGGACACTGAAGCTTTCTTT.

This chain links TRBV5-1 with TRBJ2-3; tentative D call: TRBD1 (8 bases). The CDR3 covers 17 residues. Germline CDR1 SGHRS, CDR2 YFSETQ. V shed 4 bases and J shed 5 bases, with 23 bases lying between them. DNA for the CDR3: TGCGCCAGCAGCACCGGACAGGGAGGGGATTTTGGAGATACGCAGTATTTT. This codes for CASSTGQGGDFGDTQYF.

V gene TRBV2 combines with J gene TRBJ2-7, with 7 positions matching TRBD1. The junction had 8 bases not matched to a gene; V was cut back by 9 bases and J by 0 bases. The length of the CDR3 is 14 residues. Germline V gene sequence: CDR1 SNHLY, CDR2 FYNNEI. CDR3 bases: TGTGCCAGTAGCCGGGACAGTAGCTCCTACGAGCAGTACTTC. It specifies CASSRDSSSYEQYF.

The chain is built from TRBV5-4 and TRBJ1-4, with D perhaps matching TRBD1 (6 bases). The length of the CDR3 is 16 residues. Germline assignment: CDR1 SGHNT and CDR2 YYREEE (reference sequence). The germline V and J ends were trimmed by 4 bases and 0 bases, with 13 bases remaining between them. CDR3 sequence reads: CASSQGQTATNEKLFF. The CDR3 DNA is TGTGCCAGCAGCCAAGGACAGACTGCAACTAATGAAAAACTGTTTTTT. The complete variable domain, with remaining parts taken from reference TRBV5-4 and TRBJ1-4, reads ETGVTQSPTHLIKTRGQQVTLRCSSQSGHNTVSWYQQALGQGPQFIFQYYREEENGRGNFPPRFSGLQFPNYSSELNVNALELDDSALYLCASSQGQTATNEKLFFGSGTQLSVL.

This clone has a count of ten or more. V and J are TRBV6-5 and TRBJ2-1, with TRBD2 matching over 11 bases. CDR3 length: 15 residues. Germline V CDR1 and CDR2: MNHEY, SVGAGI. Trimming took 6 bases from V and 6 from J; bases not matched to a gene: 7. CDR3 nucleotides: TGTGCCAGCAGCCTCACTAGCGGGAGTATCAATGAGCAGTTCTTC. Translating gives CASSLTSGSINEQFF.

The gene calls are TRBV18 and TRBJ1-1; D is uncertain. This CDR3 region has 14 residues. Germline assignment: CDR1 KGHSH and CDR2 LQKENI. V shed 2 bases and J shed 3 bases, with 10 bases lying between them. CDR3 loop: CASSPGGWDTEAFF. The CDR3 DNA reads TGTGCCAGCTCACCAGGAGGGTGGGACACTGAAGCTTTCTTT. Full variable domain (missing parts from reference TRBV18 and TRBJ1-1): NAGVMQNPRHLVRRRGQEARLRCSPMKGHSHVYWYRQLPEEGLKFMVYLQKENIIDESGMPKERFSAEFPKEGPSILRIQQVVRGDSAAYFCASSPGGWDTEAFFGQGTRLTVV.

The chain carries TRBV30 and TRBJ2-7; the D gene is possibly TRBD2 (6 bases). This CDR3 has 14 residues. V was pared by 8 bases and J by 7 bases, with 24 bases between. CDR1 and CDR2 (germline): GTSNPN, SVGIG (reference sequence). CDR3 loop: CARSTVKTRGEQYF. The CDR3 bases are TGTGCCAGATCTACCGTTAAGACTAGAGGGGAGCAGTACTTC.

About this clone itself: Different DNA sequences within this sample yield the same CDR3. The rearrangement uses TRBV7-2 and TRBJ2-5; 9 bases are a match to TRBD2. Germline CDR1 and CDR2: SGHTA and FQGNSA. The CDR3 consists of 14 residues. V was pared by 5 bases and J by 5 bases, with 6 bases of the junction left unmatched. The CDR3 loop reads CASSPGLAGETQYF. As DNA, the CDR3 is TGTGCCAGCAGCCCGGGACTAGCAGGGGAGACCCAGTACTTC. Looking up the rest from reference TRBV7-2 and TRBJ2-5 gives the full variable domain: GAGVSQSPSNKVTEKGKDVELRCDPISGHTALYWYRQSLGQGLEFLIYFQGNSAPDKSGLPSDRFSAERTGGSVSTLTIQRTQQEDSAVYLCASSPGLAGETQYFGPGTRLLVL.

The genes are TRBV6-1 and TRBJ1-5; D unclear. Trimming shortened V by 5 bases and J by 2 bases, and 7 bases separated the two germline ends. The CDR3 is made up of 13 amino acids. The V gene's germline CDR1 is MNHNS and CDR2 SASEGT. CDR3: CASSSQGNQPQHF. The CDR3 DNA reads as TGTGCCAGCAGTTCTCAGGGCAATCAGCCCCAGCATTTT.